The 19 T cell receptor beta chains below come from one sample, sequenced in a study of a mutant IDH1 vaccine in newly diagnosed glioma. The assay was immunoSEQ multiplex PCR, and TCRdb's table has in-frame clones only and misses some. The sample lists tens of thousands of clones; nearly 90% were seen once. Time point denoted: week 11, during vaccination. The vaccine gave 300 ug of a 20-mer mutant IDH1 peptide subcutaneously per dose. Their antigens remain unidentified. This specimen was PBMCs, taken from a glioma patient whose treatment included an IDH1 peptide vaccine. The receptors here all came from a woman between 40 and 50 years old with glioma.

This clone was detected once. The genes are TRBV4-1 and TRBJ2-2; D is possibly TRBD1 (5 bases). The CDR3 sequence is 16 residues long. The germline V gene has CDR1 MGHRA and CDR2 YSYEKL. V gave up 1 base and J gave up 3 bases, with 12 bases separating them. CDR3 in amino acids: CASSQARQGYTGELFF. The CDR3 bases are TGCGCCAGCAGCCAAGCAAGGCAGGGATACACCGGGGAGCTGTTTTTT.

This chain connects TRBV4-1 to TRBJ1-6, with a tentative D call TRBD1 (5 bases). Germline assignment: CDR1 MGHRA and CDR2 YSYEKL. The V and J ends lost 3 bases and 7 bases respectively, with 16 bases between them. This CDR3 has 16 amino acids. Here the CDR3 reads CASSHLGEGPNSPLHF. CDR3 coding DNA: TGCGCCAGCAGCCACCTGGGAGAGGGGCCGAATTCACCCCTCCACTTT.

CDR3 nucleotides: TGTGCCAGCAGCCAAGACTCCCCAGGGTATGGCTACACCTTC. As protein: CASSQDSPGYGYTF. The V gene is TRBV14, the J gene TRBJ1-2, with D possibly TRBD1 on 5 matching bases. CDR1 is SGHDN and CDR2 is FVKESK in the germline V gene. The length of the CDR3 is 14 residues. V dropped 0 bases and J dropped 5 bases, with 10 bases sitting between them.

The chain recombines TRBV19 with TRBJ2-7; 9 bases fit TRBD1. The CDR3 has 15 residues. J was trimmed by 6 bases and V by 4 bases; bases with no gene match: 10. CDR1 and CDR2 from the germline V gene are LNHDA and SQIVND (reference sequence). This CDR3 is CASSSTGGVTAEQYF. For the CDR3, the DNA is TGTGCCAGTAGTAGCACAGGGGGCGTAACGGCCGAGCAGTACTTC.

The CDR3 coding sequence is TGTGCCAGCAGTCCCCGGACAGCGGGGGGTTACGAGCAGTACTTC. Translation gives CASSPRTAGGYEQYF. The V gene is TRBV2, the J gene TRBJ2-7; 9 bases align to TRBD2. From germline, CDR1 is SNHLY and CDR2 FYNNEI. The CDR3 runs to 15 residues. V lost 5 bases, J lost 4 bases, and 9 bases stayed unmatched.

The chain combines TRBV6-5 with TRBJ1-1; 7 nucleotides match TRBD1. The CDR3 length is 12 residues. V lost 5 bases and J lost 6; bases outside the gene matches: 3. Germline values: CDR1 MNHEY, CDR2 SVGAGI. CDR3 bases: TGTGCCAGCAGTAACAGGGGTCCTGAAGCTTTCTTT. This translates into CASSNRGPEAFF.

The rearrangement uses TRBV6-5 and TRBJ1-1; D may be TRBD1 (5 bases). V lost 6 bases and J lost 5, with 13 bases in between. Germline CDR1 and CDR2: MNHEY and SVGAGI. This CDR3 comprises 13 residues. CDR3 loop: CASRNSRVTEAFF. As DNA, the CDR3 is TGTGCCAGCAGGAATTCCAGGGTTACTGAAGCTTTCTTT.

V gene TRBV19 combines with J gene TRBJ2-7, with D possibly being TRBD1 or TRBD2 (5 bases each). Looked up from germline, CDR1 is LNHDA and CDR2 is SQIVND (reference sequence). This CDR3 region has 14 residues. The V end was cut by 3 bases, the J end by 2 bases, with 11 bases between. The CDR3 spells CASSIGTGAYEQYF. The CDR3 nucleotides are TGTGCCAGTAGTATCGGGACGGGTGCCTACGAGCAGTACTTC. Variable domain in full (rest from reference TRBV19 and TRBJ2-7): DGGITQSPKYLFRKEGQNVTLSCEQNLNHDAMYWYRQDPGQGLRLIYYSQIVNDFQKGDIAEGYSVSREKKESFPLTVTSAQKNPTAFYLCASSIGTGAYEQYFGPGTRLTVT.

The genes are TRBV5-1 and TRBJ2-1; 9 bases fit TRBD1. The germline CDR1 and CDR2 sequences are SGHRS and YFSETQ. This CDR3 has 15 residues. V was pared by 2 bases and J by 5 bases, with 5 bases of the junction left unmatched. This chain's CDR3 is CASSFRQGGHNEQFF. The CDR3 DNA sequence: TGCGCCAGCAGCTTCAGACAGGGGGGTCACAATGAGCAGTTCTTC.

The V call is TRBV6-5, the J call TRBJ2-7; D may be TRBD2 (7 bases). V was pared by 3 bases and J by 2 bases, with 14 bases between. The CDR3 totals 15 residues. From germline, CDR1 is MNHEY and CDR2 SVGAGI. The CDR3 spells CASSYLRGGTYEQYF. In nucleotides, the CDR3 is TGTGCCAGCAGTTATTTAAGGGGGGGGACCTACGAGCAGTACTTC.

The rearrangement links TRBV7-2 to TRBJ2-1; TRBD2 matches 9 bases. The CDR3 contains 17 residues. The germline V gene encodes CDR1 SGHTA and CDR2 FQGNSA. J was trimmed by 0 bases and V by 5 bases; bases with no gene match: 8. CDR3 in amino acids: CASSDWTSASSYNEQFF. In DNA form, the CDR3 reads TGTGCCAGCAGCGACTGGACTAGCGCGAGCTCCTACAATGAGCAGTTCTTC.

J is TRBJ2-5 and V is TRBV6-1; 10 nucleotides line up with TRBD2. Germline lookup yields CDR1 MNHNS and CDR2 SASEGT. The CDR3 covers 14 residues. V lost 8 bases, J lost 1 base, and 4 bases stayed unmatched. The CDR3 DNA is TGTGCCAGCCGGGGACTAGCGTTCCAAGAGACCCAGTACTTC. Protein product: CASRGLAFQETQYF.

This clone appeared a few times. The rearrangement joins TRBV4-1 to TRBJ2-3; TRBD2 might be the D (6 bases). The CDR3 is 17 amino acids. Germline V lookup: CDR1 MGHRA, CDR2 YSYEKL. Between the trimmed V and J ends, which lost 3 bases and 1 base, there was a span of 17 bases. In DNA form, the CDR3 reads TGCGCCAGCAGCCACGGACCGGGACTTTCACGCACAGATACGCAGTATTTT. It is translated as CASSHGPGLSRTDTQYF.

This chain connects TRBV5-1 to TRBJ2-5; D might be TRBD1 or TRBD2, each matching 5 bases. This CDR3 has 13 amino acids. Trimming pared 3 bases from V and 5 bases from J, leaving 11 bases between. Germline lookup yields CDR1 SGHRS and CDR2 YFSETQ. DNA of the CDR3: TGCGCCAGCAGCTCCAGGGAGCTGGAGACCCAGTACTTC. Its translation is CASSSRELETQYF.

The DNA of the CDR3 is TGTGCCAGCAGCCCCCGTCAAGCGGCGAACACTGAAGCTTTCTTT. It is translated as CASSPRQAANTEAFF. The V gene is TRBV7-9, the J gene TRBJ1-1; no firm D call. V was clipped by 5 bases and J by 1 base, with 14 bases between them. This CDR3 spans 15 amino acids. Per the germline V gene, CDR1 is SEHNR and CDR2 is FQNEAQ (reference sequence).

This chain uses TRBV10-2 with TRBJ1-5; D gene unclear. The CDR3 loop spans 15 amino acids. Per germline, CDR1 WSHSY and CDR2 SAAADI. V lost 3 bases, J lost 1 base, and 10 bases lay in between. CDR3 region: CASSDPVMSNQPQHF. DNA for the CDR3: TGCGCCAGCAGTGACCCAGTGATGAGCAATCAGCCCCAGCATTTT.

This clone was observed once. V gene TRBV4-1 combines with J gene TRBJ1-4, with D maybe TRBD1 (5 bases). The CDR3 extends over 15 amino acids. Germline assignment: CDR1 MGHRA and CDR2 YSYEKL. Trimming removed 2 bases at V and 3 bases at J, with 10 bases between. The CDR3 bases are TGCGCCAGCAGCCAATTGGGGGGGGCTAATGAAAAACTGTTTTTT. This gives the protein CASSQLGGANEKLFF.

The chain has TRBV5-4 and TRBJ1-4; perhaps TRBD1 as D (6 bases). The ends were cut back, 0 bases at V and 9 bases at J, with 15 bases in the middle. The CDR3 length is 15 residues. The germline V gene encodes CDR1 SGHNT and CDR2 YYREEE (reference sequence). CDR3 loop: CASSLGGGGSKKLFF. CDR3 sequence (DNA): TGTGCCAGCAGCTTGGGAGGGGGGGGGTCGAAAAAACTGTTTTTT.

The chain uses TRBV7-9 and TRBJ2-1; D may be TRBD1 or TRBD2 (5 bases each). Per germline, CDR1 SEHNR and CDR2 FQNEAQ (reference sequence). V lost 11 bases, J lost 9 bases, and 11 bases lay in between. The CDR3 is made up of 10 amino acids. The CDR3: CADGATEQFF. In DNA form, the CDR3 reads TGTGCCGACGGGGCCACTGAGCAGTTCTTC.